This note documents a single T cell receptor beta chain sequence. This record comes from a study of T-cell reconstitution after alpha-beta-depleted transplantation in children. Germline assignment: CDR1 MDHEN and CDR2 SYDVKM. V was clipped by 2 bases and J by 7 bases, with 14 bases between them. The CDR3 loop spans 14 amino acids. Library preparation (for TCRbeta) was performed with unique molecular identifiers. TCRdb re-derived calls from the PCR reads in MiXCR, one entry per CDR3 protein. The sample carries 350,000 to 450,000 distinct CDR3 sequences, 13% recorded once. The chain is built from TRBV28 and TRBJ1-2; D is unclear. The source of this sequence is a human donor who donated a stem cell graft to a child with Fanconi anemia. The sample in question was PBMCs, obtained from the stem cell graft. In DNA form, the CDR3 reads TGTGCCAGCAGTTTAGCTTTTGGTTTGGGTGGCTACACCTTC. Translated: CASSLAFGLGGYTF.